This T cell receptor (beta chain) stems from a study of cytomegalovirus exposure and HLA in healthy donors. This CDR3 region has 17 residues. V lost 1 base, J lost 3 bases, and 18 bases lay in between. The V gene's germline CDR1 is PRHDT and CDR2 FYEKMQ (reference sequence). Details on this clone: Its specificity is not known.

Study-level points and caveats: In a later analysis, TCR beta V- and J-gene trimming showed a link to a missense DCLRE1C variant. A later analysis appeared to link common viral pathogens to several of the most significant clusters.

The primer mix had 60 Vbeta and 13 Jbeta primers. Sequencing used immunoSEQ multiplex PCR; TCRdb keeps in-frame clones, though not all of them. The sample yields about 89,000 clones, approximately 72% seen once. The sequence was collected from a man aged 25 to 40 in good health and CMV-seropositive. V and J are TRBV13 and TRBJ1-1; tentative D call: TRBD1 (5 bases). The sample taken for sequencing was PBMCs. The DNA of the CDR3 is TGTGCCAGCAGCTTAGTTGGTGGGAGGGGCGCGGACACTGAAGCTTTCTTT. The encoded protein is CASSLVGGRGADTEAFF.